Listed below are T cell receptor beta chains from one sample, sequenced in a study of metastatic and nonmetastatic thyroid tumors. With MiXCR, TCRdb reprocessed the PCR reads. The sample records about 28,000 clones, 20% to 25% being singletons. Sequenced: blood. These receptors all come from a female donor with papillary thyroid cancer or a benign thyroid nodule (not recorded which). Some clones in this sample may be carry-over from other donors' samples. The CDR3 runs from the conserved cysteine through the conserved F or W. A D gene is named only where the DNA matches it firmly. For some rows the clone size is stated as once, few or many, or as a class when expanded; others skip it.

clone_size j_call d_call v_call cdr3_aa cdr3_nt
many TRBJ1-5 TRBD1 TRBV20-1 CSARPFMTPGTGVWQPQHF TGCAGTGCCCGACCATTTATGACTCCCGGGACAGGGGTTTGGCAGCCCCAGCATTTT
many TRBJ2-1 - TRBV7-3 CASSPRSGYYNEQFF TGTGCCAGCAGCCCCAGGTCGGGGTACTACAATGAGCAGTTCTTC
- TRBJ1-5 TRBD1 TRBV30 CAWTGQGNQPQHF TGTGCCTGGACCGGACAGGGGAATCAGCCCCAGCATTTT
many TRBJ1-1 - TRBV5-1 CASRGSEMNTEAFF TGCGCCAGCAGGGGTTCGGAGATGAACACTGAAGCTTTCTTT
few TRBJ2-1 TRBD2 TRBV28 CASSASGGGHEQFF TGTGCCAGCAGTGCTAGCGGGGGCGGCCATGAGCAGTTCTTC
- TRBJ2-3 - TRBV20-1 CSARDPQFSGDTQYF TGCAGTGCTAGAGATCCGCAGTTCTCAGGGGATACGCAGTATTTC
- TRBJ1-2 TRBD1 TRBV5-1 CASSGSAGQGSGYTF TGCGCCAGCAGCGGGTCAGCGGGACAGGGATCGGGCTACACCTTC
- TRBJ1-6 - TRBV20-1 CSASYGEWNSPLHF TGCAGTGCTTCGTACGGGGAATGGAATTCACCCCTCCACTTT
- TRBJ1-2 - TRBV13 CASSLKATATYGYTF TGTGCCAGCAGCTTAAAGGCAACAGCTACTTATGGCTACACCTTC
- TRBJ1-4 TRBD1 TRBV19 CASKPPGGLEKLFF TGTGCCAGTAAACCCCCAGGGGGCCTTGAAAAACTGTTTTTT
- TRBJ2-7 - TRBV7-8 CASSLARNYEQYF TGTGCCAGCAGCTTAGCCAGGAATTACGAGCAGTACTTC
many TRBJ2-7 TRBD1 TRBV6-2/TRBV6-3 CASRGTGSGYEQYF TGTGCCAGCAGGGGGACAGGATCTGGTTACGAGCAGTACTTC
many TRBJ2-2 TRBD2 TRBV7-6 CASSLEVSGRHTGELFF TGCGCCAGCAGCTTAGAAGTTAGCGGGAGGCACACCGGGGAGCTGTTTTTT
- TRBJ2-4 - TRBV6-5 CASSLGHGNIQYF TGTGCCAGCAGTTTAGGCCACGGAAACATTCAGTACTTC
- TRBJ1-6 TRBD1 TRBV9 CASSSRTGSNSPLHF TGTGCCAGCAGCTCTCGGACAGGGAGTAATTCACCCCTCCACTTT
many TRBJ1-1 TRBD1 TRBV5-1 CASGTGRSDLMNTEAFF TGCGCCAGCGGGACAGGGCGCTCGGATCTAATGAACACTGAAGCTTTCTTT
many TRBJ1-1 - TRBV29-1 CSVHAGMNTEAFF TGCAGCGTTCACGCAGGAATGAACACTGAAGCTTTCTTT
few TRBJ1-1 TRBD1 TRBV6-4 CASSDGTGGGEAFF TGTGCCAGCAGTGACGGTACAGGGGGTGGAGAAGCTTTCTTT
- TRBJ2-1 - TRBV6-1 CASSETTGHRGEQFF TGTGCCAGCAGTGAAACGACAGGACATAGGGGTGAGCAGTTCTTC
- TRBJ2-1 TRBD2 TRBV20-1 CSAEPSGTNRIKQFF TGCAGTGCTGAGCCTTCCGGGACTAACCGAATAAAGCAGTTCTTC
many TRBJ2-1 TRBD1 TRBV6-5 CASSPGQGKSGSYNEQFF TGTGCCAGCAGTCCAGGACAGGGAAAGTCCGGCTCCTACAATGAGCAGTTCTTC
many TRBJ1-1 - TRBV7-2 CASSSLTAYTEAFF TGTGCCAGCAGCTCCCTGACAGCTTACACTGAAGCTTTCTTT
many TRBJ1-2 - TRBV11-2 CASSLEGGRGGNYGYTF TGTGCCAGCAGCTTAGAGGGGGGGCGAGGAGGAAACTATGGCTACACCTTC
few TRBJ1-6 - TRBV6-1 CASRRRQGNSPLHF TGTGCCAGCCGACGGCGGCAGGGGAACTCACCCCTCCACTTT
- TRBJ1-1 - TRBV7-2 CASSLEAVMNTEAFF TGTGCCAGCAGCTTAGAGGCGGTAATGAACACTGAAGCTTTCTTT
many TRBJ2-3 - TRBV13 CASSGSRWGPQYF TGTGCCAGCAGCGGATCCAGGTGGGGACCGCAGTATTTT
many TRBJ1-4 - TRBV30 CAWSAVGGRKEKLFF TGTGCCTGGAGCGCCGTGGGGGGGCGAAAAGAAAAACTGTTTTTT
- TRBJ1-2 TRBD1 TRBV28 CASSNRGGYTF TGTGCCAGTTCCAACAGGGGTGGCTACACCTTC
many TRBJ2-3 - TRBV6-1 CASSPGTLSTDTQYF TGTGCCAGCAGCCCCGGGACTCTTAGCACAGATACGCAGTATTTT
few TRBJ2-5 TRBD2 TRBV6-4 CASSETSGSAETQYF TGTGCCAGCAGTGAGACTAGCGGGAGTGCCGAGACCCAGTACTTC
many TRBJ2-3 - TRBV11-1 CASSLARNIRGGAADTQYF TGTGCCAGCAGCTTAGCCCGCAACATTCGTGGCGGGGCGGCAGATACGCAGTATTTT
few TRBJ1-4 - TRBV6-1 CASGVDSTTNEKLFF TGTGCCAGTGGGGTGGACAGCACAACTAATGAAAAACTGTTTTTT
many TRBJ1-2 - TRBV3-1 CASSQGWGYTF TGTGCCAGCAGCCAAGGGTGGGGCTACACCTTC
few TRBJ2-7 - TRBV11-2 CASSQTGYEQYF TGTGCCAGCAGCCAGACCGGGTACGAGCAGTACTTC
many TRBJ1-1 - TRBV2 CASIPPGANTEAFF TGTGCCAGCATCCCTCCGGGGGCGAACACTGAAGCTTTCTTT
- TRBJ1-5 - TRBV30 CAWSVQPGNQPQHF TGTGCCTGGAGTGTACAACCGGGAAATCAGCCCCAGCATTTT
- TRBJ1-6 - TRBV5-1 CASSLGQANSPLHF TGCGCCAGCAGCTTGGGGCAGGCAAATTCACCCCTCCACTTT
- TRBJ1-5 - TRBV15 CATSRVRSGEPQHF TGTGCCACCAGCAGAGTAAGGTCGGGGGAGCCCCAGCATTTT
many TRBJ2-6 - TRBV9 CASSPRGTNVLTF TGTGCCAGCAGCCCTCGCGGCACCAACGTCCTGACTTTC
few TRBJ2-7 TRBD2 TRBV6-1 CASSEGGLPAYEQYF TGTGCCAGCAGTGAAGGGGGACTACCAGCCTACGAGCAGTACTTC
many TRBJ1-2 - TRBV5-5 CASSMGGGSGYTF TGTGCCAGCAGCATGGGGGGGGGCTCTGGCTACACCTTC